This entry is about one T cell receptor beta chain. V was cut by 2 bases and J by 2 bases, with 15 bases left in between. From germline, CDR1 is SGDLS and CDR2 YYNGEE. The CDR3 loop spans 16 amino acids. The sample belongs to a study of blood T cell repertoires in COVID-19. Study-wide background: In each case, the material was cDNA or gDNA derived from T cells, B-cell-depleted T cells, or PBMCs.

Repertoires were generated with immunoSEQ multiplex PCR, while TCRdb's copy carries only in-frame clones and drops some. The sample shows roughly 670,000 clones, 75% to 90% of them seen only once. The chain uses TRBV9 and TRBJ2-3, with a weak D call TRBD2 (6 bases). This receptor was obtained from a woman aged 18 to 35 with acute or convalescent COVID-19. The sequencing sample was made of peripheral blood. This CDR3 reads CASSVLYGGPTDTQYF. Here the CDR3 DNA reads TGTGCCAGCAGCGTCCTTTACGGGGGACCCACAGATACGCAGTATTTT.